The next 10 T cell receptor beta chains were all read from a single sample in a study of blood T cell repertoires in COVID-19. The assay was immunoSEQ multiplex PCR, and TCRdb's table has in-frame clones only and misses some. The sample lists approximately 100,000 clones, over 75% occurring once. The specimen was peripheral blood. The receptors come from a human donor in a cohort sampled during active COVID-19.

The chain recombines TRBV2 with TRBJ2-1; 13 bases line up with TRBD2. This CDR3 is 17 amino acids long. Germline V gives CDR1 SNHLY, CDR2 FYNNEI. J lost 5 bases, V lost 5 bases, and 9 bases had no gene match. CDR3 protein: CASSRTSGSWLDNEQFF. The CDR3 DNA is TGTGCCAGCAGTAGGACTAGCGGGAGTTGGCTTGACAATGAGCAGTTCTTC.

This clone occurred once. CDR3 bases: TGTGCCAGCAGTGAAGGGGCAGAGCAAGAGACCCAGTACTTC. Its protein is CASSEGAEQETQYF. The gene calls are TRBV2 and TRBJ2-5; D is undetermined. The CDR3 extends over 14 amino acids. Germline V gene sequence: CDR1 SNHLY, CDR2 FYNNEI. Deletions cut 1 base from V and 2 bases from J, with 8 bases between.

This clone turned up a few times. The chain employs TRBV28 and TRBJ1-5, with D tentatively TRBD1 (5 bases). Germline CDR1 MDHEN, CDR2 SYDVKM. Trimming took off 4 bases at V and 0 bases at J, with 19 bases between the two ends. The CDR3 covers 18 residues. CDR3 in amino acids: CASSSELRDWNSNQPQHF. CDR3 sequence (DNA): TGTGCCAGCAGTTCCGAACTCAGGGATTGGAATAGCAATCAGCCCCAGCATTTT. The variable domain in full, completed from reference TRBV28 and TRBJ1-5, reads DVKVTQSSRYLVKRTGEKVFLECVQDMDHENMFWYRQDPGLGLRLIYFSYDVKMKEKGDIPEGYSVSREKKERFSLILESASTNQTSMYLCASSSELRDWNSNQPQHFGDGTRLSIL.

The rearrangement joins TRBV27 to TRBJ2-2; D is unresolved. CDR3 size: 12 residues. Looked up from germline, CDR1 is MNHEY and CDR2 is SMNVEV (reference sequence). V was trimmed by 4 bases and J by 6 bases, leaving 6 bases between them. The CDR3: CASSSVPGELFF. CDR3 DNA: TGTGCCAGCAGTTCTGTCCCCGGGGAGCTGTTTTTT.

The chain uses TRBV5-8 and TRBJ2-6, with TRBD1 as a possible D gene (5 bases). The ends were cut back, 1 base at V and 3 bases at J, with 8 bases in the middle. Per the germline V gene, CDR1 is SGHTS and CDR2 is YDEGEE. CDR3 length: 15 residues. The CDR3 DNA reads TGTGCCAGCAGCTTGCTCAGGGATGGGGCCAACGTCCTGACTTTC. The encoded protein is CASSLLRDGANVLTF.

The chain joins TRBV7-3 to TRBJ1-1; D gene uncertain. Germline V lookup: CDR1 SGHTA, CDR2 FQGTGA. The CDR3 extends over 14 amino acids. Trimming removed 0 bases from V and 7 bases from J, with 12 bases in between. The CDR3 loop reads CASSLTHGGVEAFF. CDR3 nucleotide sequence: TGTGCCAGCAGCTTAACCCACGGAGGAGTTGAAGCTTTCTTT. Drawing the rest from reference TRBV7-3 and TRBJ1-1, the complete variable domain is GAGVSQTPSNKVTEKGKYVELRCDPISGHTALYWYRQSLGQGPEFLIYFQGTGAADDSGLPNDRFFAVRPEGSVSTLKIQRTERGDSAVYLCASSLTHGGVEAFFGQGTRLTVV.

This clone was seen a single time. CDR3 sequence reads: CASSQDGLAGNTDTQYF. The CDR3 coding sequence is TGCGCCAGCAGCCAAGATGGTCTAGCGGGAAACACAGATACGCAGTATTTT. The rearrangement links TRBV4-1 to TRBJ2-3; TRBD2 matches 9 bases. The CDR3 loop spans 17 amino acids. Germline V gene data show CDR1 as MGHRA and CDR2 as YSYEKL. V gave up 0 bases and J gave up 2 bases; unmatched junction bases: 6.

V gene TRBV20-1 combines with J gene TRBJ1-1, with 8 bases aligning to TRBD1. The CDR3 has 15 amino acids. Trimming at V came to 3 bases and at J to 1 base, leaving 7 bases not matched to a gene. The germline gives CDR1 DFQATT, CDR2 SNEGSKA (reference sequence). CDR3 amino acids: CSASYRGGPNTEAFF. CDR3 sequence (DNA): TGCAGTGCTAGTTACAGGGGGGGACCGAACACTGAAGCTTTCTTT.

The chain joins TRBV10-1 to TRBJ1-1; 8 bases fit TRBD1. The CDR3 has 15 amino acids. Germline CDR1 WNHNN, CDR2 SYGVQD (reference sequence). With 0 bases clipped from V and 4 bases from J, the junction kept 4 bases outside the gene matches. CDR3: CASSESRQGITEAFF. The CDR3 nucleotides read TGCGCCAGCAGTGAGTCACGACAGGGGATCACTGAAGCTTTCTTT.

The V call is TRBV27, the J call TRBJ2-5; D might be TRBD1 (5 bases). V lost 5 bases, J lost 0 bases, and 16 bases lay in between. Germline V gene lookup returns CDR1 MNHEY and CDR2 SMNVEV (reference sequence). The CDR3 totals 16 residues. For the CDR3, the DNA is TGTGCCAGCAGTCAACTTGGCCGACAGTACCAAGAGACCCAGTACTTC. This codes for CASSQLGRQYQETQYF.